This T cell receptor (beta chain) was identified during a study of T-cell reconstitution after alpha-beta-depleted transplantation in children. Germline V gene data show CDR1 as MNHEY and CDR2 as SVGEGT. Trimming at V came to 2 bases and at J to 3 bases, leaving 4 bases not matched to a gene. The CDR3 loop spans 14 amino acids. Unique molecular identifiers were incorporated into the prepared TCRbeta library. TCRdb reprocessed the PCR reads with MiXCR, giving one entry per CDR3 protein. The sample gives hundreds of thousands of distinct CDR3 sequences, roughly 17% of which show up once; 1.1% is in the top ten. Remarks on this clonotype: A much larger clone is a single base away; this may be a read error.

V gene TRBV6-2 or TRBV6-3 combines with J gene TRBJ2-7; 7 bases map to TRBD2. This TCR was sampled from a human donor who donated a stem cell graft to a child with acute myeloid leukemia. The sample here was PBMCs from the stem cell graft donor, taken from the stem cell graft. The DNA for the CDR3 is TGTGCCAGCAGTTACGGGGGGGTTCTCTACGAGCAGTACTTC. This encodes CASSYGGVLYEQYF.